A selection of T cell receptor beta chains follows, all from one sample in a study of vaccination and CD4 T cells after COVID-19. Their antigens remain unidentified. TCRdb itself ran the PCR reads through MiXCR, one entry per CDR3 protein. The sample comprises about 11,000 distinct CDR3 sequences, 73% of which are singletons, and under 8.5% rests with the top ten. Material for sequencing was CD4+ T cells from blood, cultured in vitro. All receptors come from a human donor who had recovered from COVID-19. Both conserved end residues are part of each CDR3. Each record gives: V gene, D gene, J gene, clone size, CDR3 DNA, CDR3 protein. D genes are given only for firm matches. Clone size is given for some rows only: seen once, a few or many times, or a class if the clone is expanded.

>TRBV6-2/TRBV6-3|.|TRBJ2-7|.
TGTGCCAGCACGATTACCGGGACCTACTCCTACGAGCAGTACTTC
CASTITGTYSYEQYF
>TRBV20-1|TRBD1|TRBJ1-6|few
TGCAGTGCTAGTTGGACAGGACATAATTCACCCCTCCACTTT
CSASWTGHNSPLHF
>TRBV7-2|.|TRBJ1-5|.
TGTGCCAGCAGCTTAAGCAAAAGTCAGCCCCAGCATTTT
CASSLSKSQPQHF
>TRBV29-1|.|TRBJ1-2|.
TGCAGCGCTGGGGGAGGGTTTCATGGCTACACCTTC
CSAGGGFHGYTF
>TRBV20-1|TRBD1|TRBJ1-5|few
TGCAGTGGTACAGGGGATAGCAATCAGCCCCAGCATTTT
CSGTGDSNQPQHF
>TRBV30|.|TRBJ1-2|.
TGTGCCTGGAGTGGGACTGGTTTCTATGGCTACACCTTC
CAWSGTGFYGYTF
>TRBV24-1|.|TRBJ1-5|few
TGTGCCACTGGGGATAGCAATCAGCCCCAGCATTTT
CATGDSNQPQHF
>TRBV6-5|.|TRBJ2-5|.
TGTGCCAGCAGTTCTTTAAGCCGGGGAAAGCTTGGGACCCAGTACTTC
CASSSLSRGKLGTQYF
>TRBV5-1|.|TRBJ2-5|.
TGCGCCAGCAGCTTGACCTCAAACAGCCAGGAGACCCAGTACTTC
CASSLTSNSQETQYF
>TRBV27|.|TRBJ1-3|.
TGTGCCAGCAGGCAAGACGTACAGTCTACTGGAAACACCATATATTTT
CASRQDVQSTGNTIYF
>TRBV18|TRBD1|TRBJ2-3|.
TGTGCCAGCACCGTGACAGGGAACACCGAGGATACGCAGTATTTT
CASTVTGNTEDTQYF
>TRBV27|.|TRBJ2-5|.
TGTGCCAGCAGGGGACCTCGGGAGGAGACCCAGTACTTC
CASRGPREETQYF
>TRBV11-2|TRBD1|TRBJ1-2|once
TGTGCCAGCAGCGAAGGACCCGGGGGACAGGGCCGGGGATATGGCTACACCTTC
CASSEGPGGQGRGYGYTF
>TRBV25-1|TRBD1|TRBJ2-3|.
TGTGCCACCCAGGGGGCCGGCACAGATACGCAGTATTTT
CATQGAGTDTQYF
>TRBV28|.|TRBJ2-3|.
TGTGCCAGCAGCCTAGGGGGCACAGATACGCAGTATTTT
CASSLGGTDTQYF
>TRBV24-1|.|TRBJ1-5|large
TGTGCCACCAGTCCCTCGTTTGATCAGCCCCAGCATTTT
CATSPSFDQPQHF
>TRBV6-2/TRBV6-3|.|TRBJ1-1|.
TGTGCCAGCAGTTACAGGGGGGGAACTGAAGCTTTCTTT
CASSYRGGTEAFF